This T cell receptor (beta chain) was documented in a study of blood T cells in healthy people across ages. Study results and limitations: Underestimates were what the diversity estimates from one million T cells were considered to be.

Sample-barcoded 5' priming and a J-beta primer mix drove a second PCR of about 6 to 12 cycles. TCRdb re-called the 5' RACE reads through MiXCR, storing one row per CDR3 protein. The table lists about 1.7 million distinct CDR3 sequences, 28% of them singletons. This clonotype was picked up many times. What it binds is unknown. The V and J ends lost 10 bases and 2 bases respectively, with 12 bases between them. This CDR3 contains 13 residues. Germline loops: CDR1 MNHEY, CDR2 SVGAGI. This chain links TRBV6-5 with TRBJ2-1; D may match TRBD1 or TRBD2 (7 bases each). The TCR comes from a woman aged 25 to 45 in good health. The sequencing sample was made of blood. CDR3 amino acids: CATRGGPYNEQFF. The CDR3 DNA sequence: TGTGCCACCAGGGGGGGGCCCTACAATGAGCAGTTCTTC.